A selection of T cell receptor beta chains follows, all from one sample in a study of vaccination effects on CD4 cells after COVID-19. The assay was immunoSEQ multiplex PCR, and TCRdb's table has in-frame clones only and misses some. The sample lists about 27,000 clones, 65% to 75% occurring once. These TCRs' antigens remain unknown. Sequenced here: CD4+ T cells from PBMCs cultured with SARS-CoV-2 spike peptides, sampled before COVID-19 vaccination. The origin of the receptors is a human donor who had a prior SARS-CoV-2 infection. Each CDR3 is given with its conserved first and last residue. The order of the fields is D gene, J gene, V gene, clone size, CDR3 DNA, CDR3 protein. A D gene is named only where the DNA matches it firmly. Clone size is given for some rows only: seen once, a few or many times, or a class if the clone is expanded.

D: .; J: TRBJ2-1; V: TRBV5-6; size: once; DNA: TGTGCCAGCAGCTTGGGGACAGGGGGTAGCGGGAGGTTCTACAATGAGCAGTTCTTC; CDR3: CASSLGTGGSGRFYNEQFF
D: .; J: TRBJ1-1; V: TRBV5-8; size: .; DNA: TGTGCCCCGGCCGAACACACTGAAGCTTTCTTT; CDR3: CAPAEHTEAFF
D: .; J: TRBJ1-1; V: TRBV15; size: .; DNA: TGTGCCACCAGCAGAACAGGCCTGATGGCTGAAGCTTTCTTT; CDR3: CATSRTGLMAEAFF
D: .; J: TRBJ2-7; V: TRBV6-2/TRBV6-3; size: .; DNA: TGTGCCAGCAGTTACGAAGGAGGGGGGCCGCGATCCTACGAGCAGTACTTC; CDR3: CASSYEGGGPRSYEQYF
D: .; J: TRBJ2-7; V: TRBV7-9; size: .; DNA: TGTGCCAGCAGCTTAGATGGCGGGGACCCTCCCTACGAGCAGTACTTC; CDR3: CASSLDGGDPPYEQYF
D: TRBD2; J: TRBJ2-5; V: TRBV5-1; size: .; DNA: TGCGCCAGCAGCTCGGGACTAGCGGGGGTTTGGGAGACCCAGTACTTC; CDR3: CASSSGLAGVWETQYF
D: .; J: TRBJ1-4; V: TRBV10-3; size: .; DNA: TGTGCCATCAGTGGGCAAGTGGGGACCGAAAAACTGTTTTTT; CDR3: CAISGQVGTEKLFF
D: .; J: TRBJ1-3; V: TRBV19; size: few; DNA: TGTGCCAGTAGTATTGTCCAGACTGGAAACACCATATATTTT; CDR3: CASSIVQTGNTIYF
D: .; J: TRBJ1-6; V: TRBV10-3; size: few; DNA: TGTGCCATCAGTGACCCGATTAGCTCCTATAATTCACCCCTCCACTTT; CDR3: CAISDPISSYNSPLHF
D: TRBD1; J: TRBJ2-5; V: TRBV11-3; size: .; DNA: TGTGCCAGCAGCTCGGACAGGCCCAGCTCTCAAGAGACCCAGTACTTC; CDR3: CASSSDRPSSQETQYF
D: .; J: TRBJ2-1; V: TRBV6-2/TRBV6-3; size: .; DNA: TGTGCCAGCAGCCAGGACAACCCAACCGAGCAGTTCTTC; CDR3: CASSQDNPTEQFF
D: .; J: TRBJ1-3; V: TRBV7-2; size: .; DNA: TGTGCCAGCAGCTTAGCGGCGGCCCACTCTGGAAACACCATATATTTT; CDR3: CASSLAAAHSGNTIYF
D: .; J: TRBJ2-5; V: TRBV9; size: .; DNA: TGTGCCAGCAGCCCGACAGGGAGGGAGACCCAGTACTTC; CDR3: CASSPTGRETQYF
D: .; J: TRBJ1-1; V: TRBV5-1; size: .; DNA: TGCGCCAGCAGCTTGTTGGGGTCACGGAACACTGAAGCTTTCTTT; CDR3: CASSLLGSRNTEAFF
D: .; J: TRBJ2-2; V: TRBV6-4; size: .; DNA: TGTGCCAGCGCCGTCGGGACGAACACCGGGGAGCTGTTTTTT; CDR3: CASAVGTNTGELFF
D: .; J: TRBJ2-2; V: TRBV7-3; size: .; DNA: TGTGCCAGCAGCTTATTGGGGGGAGCATCGAGGGAGCTGTTTTTT; CDR3: CASSLLGGASRELFF
D: .; J: TRBJ1-5; V: TRBV4-1; size: .; DNA: TGCGCCAGCAGCCAAGAGAGGGATCAGCCCCAGCATTTT; CDR3: CASSQERDQPQHF
D: TRBD1; J: TRBJ2-5; V: TRBV3-1/TRBV3-2; size: .; DNA: TGTGCCAGCAGCCGAGGGACAGGGGGGGAGACCCAGTACTTC; CDR3: CASSRGTGGETQYF
D: TRBD1; J: TRBJ2-1; V: TRBV19; size: once; DNA: TGTGCCAGTAGTAAGACAGGGGTTAATGAGCAGTTCTTC; CDR3: CASSKTGVNEQFF
D: .; J: TRBJ1-5; V: TRBV30; size: few; DNA: TGTGCCTGGAATTTGGGAAGCAATCAGCCCCAGCATTTT; CDR3: CAWNLGSNQPQHF
D: TRBD1; J: TRBJ1-5; V: TRBV27; size: .; DNA: TGTGCCAGCAGTCCGGGACAGCTAAAGTGGAATCAGCCCCAGCATTTT; CDR3: CASSPGQLKWNQPQHF
D: TRBD1; J: TRBJ1-2; V: TRBV5-4; size: .; DNA: TGTGCCAGCAGCCCGAGACAGGGGAAAGATGGCTACACCTTC; CDR3: CASSPRQGKDGYTF
D: TRBD1; J: TRBJ1-4; V: TRBV7-9; size: .; DNA: TGTGCCAGCAGCTTAGGGGACAGCAGTAATGAAAAACTGTTTTTT; CDR3: CASSLGDSSNEKLFF
D: .; J: TRBJ1-3; V: TRBV18; size: .; DNA: TGTGCCAGCTCACCAAGGCAGGTTCTTTCTGGAAACACCATATATTTT; CDR3: CASSPRQVLSGNTIYF
D: .; J: TRBJ1-5; V: TRBV6-5; size: .; DNA: TGTGCCAGCAGGAGTCCCCATAGCAATCAGCCCCAGCATTTT; CDR3: CASRSPHSNQPQHF
D: .; J: TRBJ2-7; V: TRBV15; size: .; DNA: TGTGCCACCAGCAGAGATAGTTTTCGGGCGAAGGGGAAATCCTACGAGCAGTACTTC; CDR3: CATSRDSFRAKGKSYEQYF
D: TRBD2; J: TRBJ2-5; V: TRBV7-2; size: .; DNA: TGTGCCAGCAGCTTAAGGCTTAGCGGGGGGGCCTCCCAAGAGACCCAGTACTTC; CDR3: CASSLRLSGGASQETQYF
D: .; J: TRBJ1-5; V: TRBV2; size: .; DNA: TGTGCCAGCAGTAAAGGAGCAGGGATTTTCCATCAGCCCCAGCATTTT; CDR3: CASSKGAGIFHQPQHF
D: .; J: TRBJ2-3; V: TRBV6-6; size: .; DNA: TGTGCCAGCCGAAGGGGTTCTCGAACAGATACGCAGTATTTT; CDR3: CASRRGSRTDTQYF
D: .; J: TRBJ1-1; V: TRBV2; size: .; DNA: TGTGCCAGCAGCGAAATAAGGGGATTCACTGAAGCTTTCTTT; CDR3: CASSEIRGFTEAFF
D: .; J: TRBJ2-2; V: TRBV9; size: medium-sized; DNA: TGTGCCAGCAGCGTTGCCCTCCTGGGCGGGGAGCTGTTTTTT; CDR3: CASSVALLGGELFF
D: TRBD2; J: TRBJ2-7; V: TRBV11-1; size: .; DNA: TGTGCCAGCAGCTTAGCCACTAGCGGAATCTACGAGCAGTACTTC; CDR3: CASSLATSGIYEQYF
D: TRBD1; J: TRBJ1-1; V: TRBV7-9; size: .; DNA: TGTGCCAGCAGCGGACAGGGTGACACTGAAGCTTTCTTT; CDR3: CASSGQGDTEAFF
D: .; J: TRBJ2-7; V: TRBV9; size: few; DNA: TGTGCCAGCAGCGTAGATTCGGACCTCTCCGAGCAGTACTTC; CDR3: CASSVDSDLSEQYF
D: TRBD1; J: TRBJ1-1; V: TRBV18; size: .; DNA: TGTGCCAGCTCACCCCGACAGGGATCACTGAAGAACACTGAAGCTTTCTTT; CDR3: CASSPRQGSLKNTEAFF
D: .; J: TRBJ2-1; V: TRBV6-5; size: few; DNA: TGTGCCAGCCGACCCTCACCCTACAATGAGCAGTTCTTC; CDR3: CASRPSPYNEQFF
D: .; J: TRBJ2-1; V: TRBV19; size: .; DNA: TGTGCCAGTAGTTTCACTCCCCCCGGGCCGGCGGGCCACAATGAGCAGTTCTTC; CDR3: CASSFTPPGPAGHNEQFF
D: .; J: TRBJ1-5; V: TRBV27; size: .; DNA: TGTGCCAGCAGTTTAACCCAGGGTCACAATCAGCCCCAGCATTTT; CDR3: CASSLTQGHNQPQHF
D: .; J: TRBJ2-7; V: TRBV19; size: once; DNA: TGTGCCAGTAGTGTCAGGGGAACCTACGAGCAGTACTTC; CDR3: CASSVRGTYEQYF
D: .; J: TRBJ2-2; V: TRBV5-1; size: few; DNA: TGCGCCAGCAGCTTGGGTTTGGGGGCCGGGGAGCTGTTTTTT; CDR3: CASSLGLGAGELFF
D: .; J: TRBJ1-6; V: TRBV5-1; size: .; DNA: TGCGCCAGCAGCTTGGGAACGTTATCACCCCTCCACTTT; CDR3: CASSLGTLSPLHF
D: .; J: TRBJ1-5; V: TRBV3-1/TRBV3-2; size: few; DNA: TGTGCCAGCAGCCAAGGGGAGGATCATCAGCCCCAGCATTTT; CDR3: CASSQGEDHQPQHF
D: .; J: TRBJ2-1; V: TRBV5-1; size: .; DNA: TGCGCCAGCAGACTCCGTGGGGGGGCCGAATTTGGGCACAATGAGCAGTTCTTC; CDR3: CASRLRGGAEFGHNEQFF
D: .; J: TRBJ2-3; V: TRBV20-1; size: .; DNA: TGCAGTGCTTTTAGAGCAGATACGCAGTATTTT; CDR3: CSAFRADTQYF
D: .; J: TRBJ2-5; V: TRBV3-1/TRBV3-2; size: .; DNA: TGTGCCAGCAGCCAAGAACGGGAGACCCAGTACTTC; CDR3: CASSQERETQYF
D: .; J: TRBJ2-7; V: TRBV21-1; size: few; DNA: TGTGCCAGCACCTGGGACAGCTCCTACGAGCAGTACTTC; CDR3: CASTWDSSYEQYF
D: .; J: TRBJ2-7; V: TRBV11-3; size: .; DNA: TGTGCCAGCAGCTTGTTCCCCCGGAACGGCCTCTACGAGCAGTACTTC; CDR3: CASSLFPRNGLYEQYF
D: TRBD1; J: TRBJ1-1; V: TRBV10-3; size: .; DNA: TGTGCCATCAGTCGGGACAGGGAAAACACTGAAGCTTTCTTT; CDR3: CAISRDRENTEAFF
D: TRBD2; J: TRBJ2-7; V: TRBV4-2; size: .; DNA: TGTGCCAGCAGCCTAACCAGCGGGAAGGTCTACGAGCAGTACTTC; CDR3: CASSLTSGKVYEQYF
D: .; J: TRBJ2-7; V: TRBV4-3; size: .; DNA: TGCGCCAGCAGCCAAGATATATTTCGGGAGCAGTACTTC; CDR3: CASSQDIFREQYF
D: TRBD1; J: TRBJ1-6; V: TRBV5-4; size: few; DNA: TGTGCCAGCAGCTCGGGCTATGGGTGGGACAGTGATAATTCACCCCTCCACTTT; CDR3: CASSSGYGWDSDNSPLHF
D: TRBD2; J: TRBJ2-5; V: TRBV10-3; size: .; DNA: TGTGCCATCAGCCCCGGACTAGTTTTAGAGACCCAGTACTTC; CDR3: CAISPGLVLETQYF
D: .; J: TRBJ1-6; V: TRBV7-2; size: .; DNA: TGTGCCAGCAGCTTAGTTGGTAATTCACCCCTCCACTTT; CDR3: CASSLVGNSPLHF
D: TRBD2; J: TRBJ2-7; V: TRBV7-2; size: few; DNA: TGTGCCAGCAGCTTCATAGCGGGGGACTCCTACGAGCAGTACTTC; CDR3: CASSFIAGDSYEQYF
D: TRBD1; J: TRBJ1-1; V: TRBV19; size: few; DNA: TGTGCCAGTAGTCCCAGGGGGTGGATGACTGAAGCTTTCTTT; CDR3: CASSPRGWMTEAFF
D: .; J: TRBJ1-5; V: TRBV30; size: .; DNA: TGTGCCTGGAGTGGGGTAGGGTCTTATCAGCCCCAGCATTTT; CDR3: CAWSGVGSYQPQHF
D: .; J: TRBJ2-2; V: TRBV5-1; size: .; DNA: TGCGCCAGCAGCATAAACACGGACACCGGGGAGCTGTTTTTT; CDR3: CASSINTDTGELFF
D: .; J: TRBJ2-7; V: TRBV28; size: .; DNA: TGTGCCAGCAGTTCCACAAACAGGGACGGCCTCTTC; CDR3: CASSSTNRDGLF